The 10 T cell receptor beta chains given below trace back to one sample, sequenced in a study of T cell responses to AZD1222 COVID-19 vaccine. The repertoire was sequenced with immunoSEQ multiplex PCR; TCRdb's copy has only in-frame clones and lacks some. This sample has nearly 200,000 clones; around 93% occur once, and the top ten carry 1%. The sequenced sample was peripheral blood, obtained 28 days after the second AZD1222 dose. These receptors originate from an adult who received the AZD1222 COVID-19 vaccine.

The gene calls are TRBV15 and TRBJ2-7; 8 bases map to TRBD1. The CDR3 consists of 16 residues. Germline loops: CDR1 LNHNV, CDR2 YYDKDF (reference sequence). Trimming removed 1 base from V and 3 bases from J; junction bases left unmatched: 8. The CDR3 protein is CATSRAGQGVYYEQYF. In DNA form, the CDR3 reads TGTGCCACCAGCAGAGCCGGACAGGGAGTTTACTACGAGCAGTACTTC.

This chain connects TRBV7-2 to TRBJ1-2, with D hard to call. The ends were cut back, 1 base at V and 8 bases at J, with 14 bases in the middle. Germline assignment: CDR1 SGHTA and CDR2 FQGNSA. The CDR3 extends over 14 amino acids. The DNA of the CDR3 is TGTGCCAGCAGCTTAGATGGGGTTGCGAGAGGCTACACCTTC. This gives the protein CASSLDGVARGYTF.

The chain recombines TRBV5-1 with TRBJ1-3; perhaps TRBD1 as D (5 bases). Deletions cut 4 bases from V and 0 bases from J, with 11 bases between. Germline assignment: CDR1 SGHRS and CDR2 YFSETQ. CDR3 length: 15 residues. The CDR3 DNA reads TGCGCCAGCAGCCCTCTTGACAGCTCTGGAAACACCATATATTTT. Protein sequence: CASSPLDSSGNTIYF.

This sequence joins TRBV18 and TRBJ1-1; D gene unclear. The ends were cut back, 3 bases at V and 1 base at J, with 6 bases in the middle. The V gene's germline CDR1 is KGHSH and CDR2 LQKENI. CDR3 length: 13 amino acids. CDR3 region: CASSPTSNTEAFF. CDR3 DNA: TGTGCCAGCTCACCGACCTCGAACACTGAAGCTTTCTTT.

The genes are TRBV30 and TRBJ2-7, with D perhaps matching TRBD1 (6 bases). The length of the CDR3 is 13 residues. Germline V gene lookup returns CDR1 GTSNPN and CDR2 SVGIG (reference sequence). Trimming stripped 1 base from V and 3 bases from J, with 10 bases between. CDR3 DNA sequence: TGTGCCTGGAGTGGCCCCAGGGGCTACGAGCAGTACTTC. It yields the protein CAWSGPRGYEQYF.

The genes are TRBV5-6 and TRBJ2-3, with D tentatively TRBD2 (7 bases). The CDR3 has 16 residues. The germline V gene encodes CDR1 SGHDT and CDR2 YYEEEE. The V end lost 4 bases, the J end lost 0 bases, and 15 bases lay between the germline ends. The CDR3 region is CASSQKGGGSTDTQYF. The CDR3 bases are TGTGCCAGCAGCCAAAAGGGGGGAGGGAGCACAGATACGCAGTATTTT. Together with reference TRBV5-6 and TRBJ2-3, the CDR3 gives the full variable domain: DAGVTQSPTHLIKTRGQQVTLRCSPKSGHDTVSWYQQALGQGPQFIFQYYEEEERQRGNFPDRFSGHQFPNYSSELNVNALLLGDSALYLCASSQKGGGSTDTQYFGPGTRLTVL.

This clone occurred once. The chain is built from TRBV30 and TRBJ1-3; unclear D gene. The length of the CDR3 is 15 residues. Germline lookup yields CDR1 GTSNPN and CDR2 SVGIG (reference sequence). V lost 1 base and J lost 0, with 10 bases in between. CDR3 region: CAWSAKASSGNTIYF. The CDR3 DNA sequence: TGTGCCTGGAGTGCAAAGGCCAGCTCTGGAAACACCATATATTTT. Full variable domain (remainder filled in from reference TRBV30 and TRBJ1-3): SQTIHQWPATLVQPVGSPLSLECTVEGTSNPNLYWYRQAAGRGLQLLFYSVGIGQISSEVPQNLSASRPQDRQFILSSKKLLLSDSGFYLCAWSAKASSGNTIYFGEGSWLTVV.

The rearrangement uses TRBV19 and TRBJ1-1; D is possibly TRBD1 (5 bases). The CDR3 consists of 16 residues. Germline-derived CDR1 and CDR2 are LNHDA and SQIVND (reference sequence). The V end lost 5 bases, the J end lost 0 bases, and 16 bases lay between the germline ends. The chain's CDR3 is CASSVHPGRLNTEAFF. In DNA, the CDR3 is TGTGCCAGTAGTGTCCATCCGGGACGGTTGAACACTGAAGCTTTCTTT. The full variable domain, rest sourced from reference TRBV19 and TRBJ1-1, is DGGITQSPKYLFRKEGQNVTLSCEQNLNHDAMYWYRQDPGQGLRLIYYSQIVNDFQKGDIAEGYSVSREKKESFPLTVTSAQKNPTAFYLCASSVHPGRLNTEAFFGQGTRLTVV.

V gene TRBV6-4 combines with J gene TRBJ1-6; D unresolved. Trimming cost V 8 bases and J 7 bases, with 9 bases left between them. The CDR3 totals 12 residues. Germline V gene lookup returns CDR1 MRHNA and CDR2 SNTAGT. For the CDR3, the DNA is TGTGCCAGCCAGGACGGGAATTCACCCCTCCACTTT. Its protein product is CASQDGNSPLHF.

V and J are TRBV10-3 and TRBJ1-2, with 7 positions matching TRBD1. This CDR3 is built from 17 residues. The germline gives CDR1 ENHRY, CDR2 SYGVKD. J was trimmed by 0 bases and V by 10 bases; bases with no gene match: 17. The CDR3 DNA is TGTGCCACCGCCATGGCACCGGAGGGGGCCCCTAACTATGGCTACACCTTC. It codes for CATAMAPEGAPNYGYTF.